Below are 7 T cell receptor beta chains sequenced from a single sample in a study of PD-1 blockade in mismatch repair-deficient tumors. Clones were read by immunoSEQ multiplex PCR, and TCRdb kept only the in-frame ones, dropping some. The data show tens of thousands of clones, approximately 78% seen once. The source material was peripheral blood, sampled 2 weeks after starting pembrolizumab. Receptor source: an adult with mismatch repair-deficient cancer.

The V call is TRBV6-1, the J call TRBJ2-2; the D is unclear. Looked up from germline, CDR1 is MNHNS and CDR2 is SASEGT. The V gene lost 4 bases and the J gene lost 1 base, with 13 bases spanning the gap. The CDR3 contains 16 residues. DNA for the CDR3: TGTGCCAGCAGTGGACACATACACGTGAACACCGGGGAGCTGTTTTTT. This encodes CASSGHIHVNTGELFF.

The rearrangement links TRBV9 to TRBJ2-5; D gene uncertain. Trimming cost V 4 bases and J 4 bases, with 11 bases left between them. CDR3 length: 13 amino acids. The germline gives CDR1 SGDLS, CDR2 YYNGEE. CDR3 sequence (DNA): TGTGCCAGCAGCTCTGGCGTGGGAGAGACCCAGTACTTC. It codes for CASSSGVGETQYF.

This chain connects TRBV30 to TRBJ1-1, with D hard to call. Between the trimmed V and J ends, which lost 1 base and 2 bases, there was a span of 5 bases. The CDR3 covers 12 residues. Germline V CDR1 and CDR2: GTSNPN, SVGIG (reference sequence). This CDR3 is CAWSDGNTEAFF. CDR3 sequence (DNA): TGTGCCTGGAGTGACGGAAACACTGAAGCTTTCTTT.

The chain uses TRBV9 and TRBJ2-7; 11 bases map to TRBD2. V shed 0 bases and J 4 bases; nucleotides not matched to a gene: 12. The germline V gene encodes CDR1 SGDLS and CDR2 YYNGEE. This CDR3 is built from 18 residues. The CDR3 spells CASSVGLSGRAGEYEQYF. The CDR3 bases are TGTGCCAGCAGCGTAGGGCTTAGCGGGAGGGCCGGAGAATACGAGCAGTACTTC.

The chain uses TRBV7-2 and TRBJ1-1, with D unresolved. The CDR3 totals 13 residues. Germline CDR1 reads SGHTA; CDR2 reads FQGNSA. The V end lost 3 bases, the J end lost 9 bases, and 14 bases lay between the germline ends. The CDR3 reads CASSFWAERQAFF. The CDR3 DNA reads TGTGCCAGCAGCTTCTGGGCAGAACGACAAGCTTTCTTT. Supplemented by reference TRBV7-2 and TRBJ1-1, the full variable domain reads GAGVSQSPSNKVTEKGKDVELRCDPISGHTALYWYRQSLGQGLEFLIYFQGNSAPDKSGLPSDRFSAERTGGSVSTLTIQRTQQEDSAVYLCASSFWAERQAFFGQGTRLTVV.

The CDR3: CSAETLETQYF. The CDR3, as DNA: TGCAGTGCAGAGACCCTAGAGACCCAGTACTTC. The chain uses TRBV20-1 and TRBJ2-5; no clear D gene. The V end was cut by 6 bases, the J end by 4 bases, with 9 bases between. The germline V gene encodes CDR1 DFQATT and CDR2 SNEGSKA (reference sequence). The CDR3 has 11 amino acids.

V gene TRBV19 combines with J gene TRBJ1-4; D is undetermined. V lost 1 base to trimming and J lost 7 bases, with 13 bases between them. CDR3 size: 15 residues. Germline assignment: CDR1 LNHDA and CDR2 SQIVND (reference sequence). CDR3 protein: CASSIGEVVSEKLFF. The CDR3 DNA reads TGTGCCAGTAGTATAGGGGAGGTTGTTAGTGAAAAACTGTTTTTT.